The 11 T cell receptor beta chains below come from one sample, sequenced in a study of graft-versus-host responses after intestinal transplantation. No antigen is known for these receptors. The repertoire was sequenced with immunoSEQ multiplex PCR; TCRdb's copy has only in-frame clones and lacks some. The repertoire has tens of thousands of clones, roughly 89% of them found once; the top ten carry less than 5%. The sample consisted of unstimulated CD8+ T cells sorted from spleen or lymph node cells, taken before transplant. The source of these receptors is a human donor who was the organ donor for an intestinal transplant.

The V gene is TRBV6-5, the J gene TRBJ1-1, with no clear D. This CDR3 region has 13 residues. Trimming pared 6 bases from V and 0 bases from J, leaving 8 bases between. CDR1 MNHEY and CDR2 SVGAGI come from the germline V gene. CDR3 in amino acids: CASSLTMNTEAFF. CDR3 in DNA: TGTGCCAGCAGCCTAACCATGAACACTGAAGCTTTCTTT.

The chain has TRBV5-6 and TRBJ1-1; 10 bases are shared with TRBD1. The V gene's germline CDR1 is SGHDT and CDR2 YYEEEE. CDR3 length equals 16 residues. V gave up 5 bases and J gave up 0 bases; unmatched junction bases: 7. DNA for the CDR3: TGTGCCAGCAGGTGCGACAGGGGGCGAATGAACACTGAAGCTTTCTTT. This translates into CASRCDRGRMNTEAFF.

The rearrangement links TRBV27 to TRBJ2-5; 13 bases fit TRBD2. Germline CDR1 is MNHEY and CDR2 is SMNVEV (reference sequence). The CDR3 length is 16 residues. The V and J ends lost 4 bases and 3 bases, in that order; junction bases with no gene match: 5. The DNA for the CDR3 is TGTGCCAGCAGTTCCCCCGGACTAGCGGGGGAAGAGACCCAGTACTTC. It codes for CASSSPGLAGEETQYF.

The gene calls are TRBV28 and TRBJ2-7; 7 bases align to TRBD2. Germline loops: CDR1 MDHEN, CDR2 SYDVKM. Germline trimming cut 2 bases from V and 4 bases from J; bases unmatched to any gene: 5. CDR3 length: 14 amino acids. The CDR3: CASSLRGVGYEQYV. Written as DNA, the CDR3 is TGTGCCAGCAGTTTACGGGGGGTCGGGTACGAGCAGTACGTC.

The rearrangement links TRBV7-9 to TRBJ2-7; 7 bases map to TRBD1. Germline assignment: CDR1 SEHNR and CDR2 FQNEAQ (reference sequence). With V trimmed by 5 bases and J by 3 bases, 4 bases remained unmatched. The CDR3 contains 13 residues. As DNA, the CDR3 is TGTGCCAGCAGCACAGGACAGGACTACGAGCAGTACGTC. Residues: CASSTGQDYEQYV.

The chain uses TRBV5-6 and TRBJ2-1, with TRBD2 identical over 7 bases. The CDR3 is made up of 13 amino acids. Trimming cost V 1 base and J 9 bases; bases outside gene matches: 4. The germline gives CDR1 SGHDT, CDR2 YYEEEE. Written as DNA, the CDR3 is TGTGCCAGCAGCTTGTGGTCTAGCGGTGAGCAGTTCTTC. Protein: CASSLWSSGEQFF.

The chain couples TRBV18 to TRBJ2-2; possibly TRBD1 for D (6 bases). Per germline, CDR1 KGHSH and CDR2 LQKENI. This CDR3 spans 17 amino acids. V was trimmed by 3 bases and J by 0 bases, leaving 14 bases between them. The DNA for the CDR3 is TGTGCCAGCTCACCCCCCGCCGGGACACCGAACACCGGGGAGCTGTTTTTT. Its protein product is CASSPPAGTPNTGELFF. The whole variable domain, filled in from reference TRBV18 and TRBJ2-2, reads NAGVMQNPRHLVRRRGQEARLRCSPMKGHSHVYWYRQLPEEGLKFMVYLQKENIIDESGMPKERFSAEFPKEGPSILRIQQVVRGDSAAYFCASSPPAGTPNTGELFFGEGSRLTVL.

The V call is TRBV7-2, the J call TRBJ1-5; 9 positions agree with TRBD1. Germline loops: CDR1 SGHTA, CDR2 FQGNSA. CDR3 length: 17 residues. The V and J ends lost 2 bases and 6 bases, in that order; junction bases with no gene match: 11. CDR3 loop: CASSLLQGAHRGQPQHF. The CDR3 nucleotides read TGTGCCAGCAGCTTATTACAGGGGGCGCATCGCGGTCAGCCCCAGCATTTT. Using reference TRBV7-2 and TRBJ1-5 for the parts outside the CDR3, the full variable domain is GAGVSQSPSNKVTEKGKDVELRCDPISGHTALYWYRQSLGQGLEFLIYFQGNSAPDKSGLPSDRFSAERTGGSVSTLTIQRTQQEDSAVYLCASSLLQGAHRGQPQHFGDGTRLSIL.

V and J are TRBV30 and TRBJ1-2, with 8 positions matching TRBD1. Per germline, CDR1 GTSNPN and CDR2 SVGIG (reference sequence). CDR3 length: 16 residues. J gave up 8 bases and V 0 bases, and 14 bases lay outside the gene matches. CDR3 protein: CAWSVPRAGGVGGYTF. The CDR3 DNA follows: TGTGCCTGGAGTGTACCGCGAGCAGGGGGCGTCGGGGGCTACACCTTC. The full variable domain, with the rest looked up from reference TRBV30 and TRBJ1-2, is SQTIHQWPATLVQPVGSPLSLECTVEGTSNPNLYWYRQAAGRGLQLLFYSVGIGQISSEVPQNLSASRPQDRQFILSSKKLLLSDSGFYLCAWSVPRAGGVGGYTFGSGTRLTVV.

The genes are TRBV4-3 and TRBJ2-1; D ambiguous. V was trimmed by 4 bases and J by 6 bases, leaving 10 bases between them. Germline CDR1 and CDR2: LGHNA and YSLEER. The length of the CDR3 is 13 residues. The CDR3 DNA reads as TGCGCCAGCAGCCCTTGGGTAGCCAATGAGCAGTTCTTC. It specifies CASSPWVANEQFF.

The chain employs TRBV2 and TRBJ2-4; 8 nucleotides align to TRBD1. Germline trimming cut 4 bases from V and 5 bases from J; bases unmatched to any gene: 4. CDR3 length: 14 amino acids. Per germline, CDR1 SNHLY and CDR2 FYNNEI. The CDR3 region has the DNA TGTGCCAGCAGTGGCTCAGGGGGCCAAAACATTCAGTACTTC. Translation gives CASSGSGGQNIQYF.